These 5 T cell receptor beta chains were all obtained from the same sample, sequenced in a study of blood T cell repertoires in COVID-19. Some clones are missing from TCRdb's copy, which holds only in-frame ones; the method was immunoSEQ multiplex PCR. The data show fewer than 200,000 clones, with about 88% seen just once and roughly 8.9% held by the top ten. Material: PBMCs or T cells enriched from blood (not recorded which). The receptors were gathered from a young woman who had recovered from COVID-19.

The J gene is TRBJ2-7, the V gene TRBV3-1 (or the pseudogene TRBV3-2); 10 positions match TRBD2. The J segment lost 3 bases and the V segment lost 3 bases, leaving 11 bases of the junction unmatched. The germline V gene has CDR1 LGHDT and CDR2 YNNKEL (reference sequence). This CDR3 has 17 residues. The CDR3 loop is CASSHISSGGKSYEQYF. The CDR3 DNA follows: TGTGCCAGCAGCCATATATCTAGCGGGGGAAAGAGCTACGAGCAGTACTTC.

This chain connects TRBV15 to TRBJ2-7; 8 nucleotides align to TRBD1. This CDR3 has 15 residues. The germline CDR1 and CDR2 sequences are LNHNV and YYDKDF (reference sequence). The V and J ends lost 5 bases and 1 base, in that order; junction bases with no gene match: 7. The CDR3 coding sequence is TGTGCCACCAGCCCAGGGGGCACGATTTCCTACGAGCAGTACTTC. Translation: CATSPGGTISYEQYF.

The rearrangement links TRBV4-1 to TRBJ2-7; D gene uncertain. The V end was cut by 1 base, the J end by 2 bases, with 15 bases between. The length of the CDR3 is 16 residues. Germline-derived CDR1 and CDR2 are MGHRA and YSYEKL. The CDR3 region is CASSQVLETLAYEQYF. The CDR3 bases are TGCGCCAGCAGCCAAGTTTTGGAGACCCTGGCCTACGAGCAGTACTTC.

This chain joins TRBV18 and TRBJ1-4; TRBD1 matches at 7 bases. CDR1 and CDR2 (germline): KGHSH, LQKENI. CDR3 length: 14 residues. V lost 6 bases, J lost 8 bases, and 9 bases stayed unmatched. DNA for the CDR3: TGTGCCAGCTCGGAGGGGGCGCTTAACGAAAAACTGTTTTTT. It codes for CASSEGALNEKLFF. The whole variable domain, filled in from reference TRBV18 and TRBJ1-4, reads NAGVMQNPRHLVRRRGQEARLRCSPMKGHSHVYWYRQLPEEGLKFMVYLQKENIIDESGMPKERFSAEFPKEGPSILRIQQVVRGDSAAYFCASSEGALNEKLFFGSGTQLSVL.

The rearrangement uses TRBV7-6 and TRBJ1-4; 7 bases fit TRBD1. The CDR3 is 15 amino acids. Germline CDR1 is SGHVS and CDR2 is FNYEAQ. V lost 4 bases, J lost 6 bases, and 8 bases stayed unmatched. The CDR3 nucleotides read TGTGCCAGCAGCTCCCCGACAGGGCCGGATGAAAAACTGTTTTTT. Translated: CASSSPTGPDEKLFF.